What follows are 30 T cell receptor beta chains derived from one specimen sequenced in a study of a mutant IDH1 vaccine in newly diagnosed glioma. The method was immunoSEQ multiplex PCR; TCRdb's version includes in-frame clones alone and lacks a portion of them. The sample has fewer than 95,000 clones; roughly four fifths are singletons. The time point is: week 47, end of study. Alongside topical imiquimod, each dose of vaccine comprised 300 ug of mutant IDH1 20-mer peptide. These receptors are not linked to any known antigen. This specimen consisted of PBMCs, obtained from a glioma patient whose treatment included an IDH1 peptide vaccine. These receptors were obtained from a middle-aged man with glioma.

V and J are TRBV5-6 and TRBJ1-3; no clear D gene. V gave up 0 bases and J gave up 0 bases, with 7 bases separating them. Germline CDR1 SGHDT, CDR2 YYEEEE. This CDR3 has 15 residues. The DNA for the CDR3 is TGTGCCAGCAGCTTGGTCGGGATCTCTGGAAACACCATATATTTT. Its protein product is CASSLVGISGNTIYF.

J is TRBJ1-5 and V is TRBV25-1, with D perhaps matching TRBD1 (5 bases). This CDR3 comprises 13 residues. With 6 bases removed from V and 7 bases from J, the gap between germline ends came to 13 bases. Germline CDR1 and CDR2: MGHDK and SYGVNS. CDR3 residues: CASSGQGGQPQHF. The CDR3, as DNA: TGTGCCAGCAGCGGGCAGGGTGGCCAGCCCCAGCATTTT.

The genes are TRBV4-2 and TRBJ1-2; 7 nucleotides line up with TRBD1. There are 15 residues in the CDR3. In germline, CDR1 is LGHNA, CDR2 YNFKEQ. With V trimmed by 1 base and J by 4 bases, 6 bases remained unmatched. DNA for the CDR3: TGTGCCAGCAGCCAAGGGCTCCGGGACAGCTATGGCTACACCTTC. Its translation is CASSQGLRDSYGYTF.

This chain uses TRBV9 with TRBJ2-1; D perhaps matches TRBD1 (5 bases). Trimming removed 4 bases from V and 5 bases from J, with 19 bases in between. Germline CDR1 reads SGDLS; CDR2 reads YYNGEE. This CDR3 contains 16 residues. This CDR3 is CASSTSPGSGHNEQFF. CDR3 in DNA: TGTGCCAGCAGCACCTCCCCGGGCTCAGGGCACAATGAGCAGTTCTTC.

The V and J genes are TRBV5-4 and TRBJ2-7; perhaps TRBD2 as D (5 bases). Germline V gene lookup returns CDR1 SGHNT and CDR2 YYREEE (reference sequence). This CDR3 has 13 amino acids. V lost 3 bases, J lost 5 bases, and 12 bases lay in between. This CDR3 reads CASSSPGVNEQYF. In nucleotides, the CDR3 is TGTGCCAGCAGCTCCCCCGGGGTCAACGAGCAGTACTTC.

The rearrangement links TRBV18 to TRBJ1-2; 7 bases map to TRBD1. The CDR3 has 16 amino acids. After removal of 4 bases from V and 8 bases from J, the junction contained 16 bases not matched to a gene. CDR1 and CDR2 (germline): KGHSH, LQKENI. DNA of the CDR3: TGTGCCAGCTCACTGGCGGACAGGCCGATAGGAGAAGGCTACACCTTC. Its protein is CASSLADRPIGEGYTF.

The rearrangement joins TRBV15 to TRBJ1-5; the match to TRBD1 covers 10 bases. Germline-derived CDR1 and CDR2 are LNHNV and YYDKDF (reference sequence). V lost 5 bases, J lost 5 bases, and 3 bases stayed unmatched. CDR3 size: 14 residues. The CDR3, as DNA: TGTGCCACCAGCTGGACAGGGGGTTATCAGCCCCAGCATTTT. Residues: CATSWTGGYQPQHF.

The rearrangement joins TRBV19 to TRBJ2-6; no firm D call. CDR3 size: 16 residues. Germline CDR1 reads LNHDA; CDR2 reads SQIVND (reference sequence). V was cut by 3 bases and J by 0 bases, with 9 bases left in between. The CDR3 loop reads CASSMPLTSGANVLTF. The CDR3 coding sequence is TGTGCCAGTAGTATGCCACTGACCTCTGGGGCCAACGTCCTGACTTTC.

This clone was observed a single time. The chain employs TRBV9 and TRBJ2-5; 8 bases are a match to TRBD2. There are 16 residues in the CDR3. V lost 0 bases and J lost 5; bases outside the gene matches: 9. Per germline, CDR1 SGDLS and CDR2 YYNGEE. The CDR3 DNA follows: TGTGCCAGCAGCGTAGCGGGACTAGAGGGGGGCGAGACCCAGTACTTC. Translated: CASSVAGLEGGETQYF. The whole variable domain, filled in from reference TRBV9 and TRBJ2-5, reads DSGVTQTPKHLITATGQRVTLRCSPRSGDLSVYWYQQSLDQGLQFLIQYYNGEERAKGNILERFSAQQFPDLHSELNLSSLELGDSALYFCASSVAGLEGGETQYFGPGTRLLVL.

The chain couples TRBV6-5 to TRBJ2-7; D is ambiguous. Trimming left V 6 bases short and J 6 bases short, with 21 bases between. From germline, CDR1 is MNHEY and CDR2 SVGAGI. The CDR3 spans 15 residues. CDR3 DNA sequence: TGTGCCAGCAGCACCACACGGGCCCCTCTCCTCGAGCAGTACTTC. It yields the protein CASSTTRAPLLEQYF.

The chain uses TRBV5-1 and TRBJ2-7, with D unclear. The V end was cut by 0 bases, the J end by 7 bases, with 17 bases between. The CDR3 has 15 residues. Looked up from germline, CDR1 is SGHRS and CDR2 is YFSETQ. CDR3 amino acids: CASSLVGPLLWEQYF. The DNA of the CDR3 is TGCGCCAGCAGCTTGGTCGGGCCCCTCTTGTGGGAGCAGTACTTC.

The V gene is TRBV6-1, the J gene TRBJ1-6, with a possible D match to TRBD1 (6 bases). The CDR3 covers 13 residues. Germline CDR1 MNHNS, CDR2 SASEGT. Trimming removed 3 bases at V and 13 bases at J, with 13 bases between. CDR3 in DNA: TGTGCCAGCAGTGATGGGGGCGACCGGCCCCTCCACTTT. Protein product: CASSDGGDRPLHF.

The table lists this clone with a count of one. The V call is TRBV5-6, the J call TRBJ2-7; D remains ambiguous. V was shortened by 4 bases and J by 0 bases, with 17 bases between the two germline ends. There are 16 residues in the CDR3. CDR1 SGHDT and CDR2 YYEEEE come from the germline V gene. The CDR3 is CASSPRLPVSSYEQYF. For the CDR3, the DNA is TGTGCCAGCAGCCCACGACTTCCTGTGAGCTCCTACGAGCAGTACTTC.

This clone was seen a few times. CDR3 nucleotides: TGTGCCTGGAAAGGACGAACGAACACTGAAGCTTTCTTT. As protein: CAWKGRTNTEAFF. The V and J genes are TRBV30 and TRBJ1-1; D ambiguous. Germline CDR1 is GTSNPN and CDR2 is SVGIG (reference sequence). The V and J ends lost 4 bases and 1 base respectively, with 10 bases between them. The CDR3 is made up of 13 amino acids.

The V gene is TRBV2, the J gene TRBJ2-5; D might be TRBD1 (5 bases). Germline V CDR1 and CDR2: SNHLY, FYNNEI. The V end was cut by 7 bases, the J end by 2 bases, with 20 bases between. CDR3 size: 16 residues. The CDR3 DNA reads TGTGCCAGCACCGAAAGGGGCTCGACTGTACAAGAGACCCAGTACTTC. Its protein is CASTERGSTVQETQYF.

This clone was seen only a few times. J is TRBJ1-2 and V is TRBV5-1; 9 nucleotides agree with TRBD1. Germline loops: CDR1 SGHRS, CDR2 YFSETQ. This CDR3 contains 16 residues. V lost 0 bases, J lost 6 bases, and 9 bases stayed unmatched. In DNA form, the CDR3 reads TGCGCCAGCAGCTTGGGACAGGGGGTCCCCCAGGATGGCTACACCTTC. The encoded protein is CASSLGQGVPQDGYTF.

The V gene is TRBV2, the J gene TRBJ2-7; 8 bases line up with TRBD2. Germline CDR1 and CDR2: SNHLY and FYNNEI. With V trimmed by 6 bases and J by 2 bases, 3 bases remained unmatched. The CDR3 totals 13 residues. The CDR3 nucleotides are TGTGCCAGCAGGGTACTAGCGGCCTACGAGCAGTACTTC. Translated: CASRVLAAYEQYF.

This clone came up once. The chain joins TRBV5-4 to TRBJ2-7, with no clear D. The CDR3 is made up of 17 amino acids. Germline assignment: CDR1 SGHNT and CDR2 YYREEE (reference sequence). Trimming stripped 0 bases from V and 0 bases from J, with 16 bases between. This CDR3 reads CASSLAGRPFLSYEQYF. The CDR3 DNA sequence: TGTGCCAGCAGCTTGGCGGGCAGACCTTTTCTCTCCTACGAGCAGTACTTC.

The CDR3, as DNA: TGCGCCAGCAGCCCGGCCCCGGGCACAGATACGCAGTATTTT. It is translated as CASSPAPGTDTQYF. This chain links TRBV5-1 with TRBJ2-3; no firm D call. This CDR3 has 14 residues. Germline V lookup: CDR1 SGHRS, CDR2 YFSETQ. V was clipped by 4 bases and J by 1 base, with 10 bases between them.

The chain's CDR3 is CASSISGEFKETQYF. The CDR3 DNA sequence: TGTGCCAGTAGTATTTCGGGGGAGTTTAAAGAGACCCAGTACTTC. The rearrangement joins TRBV19 to TRBJ2-5; D perhaps matches TRBD2 (6 bases). The V end was cut by 3 bases, the J end by 3 bases, with 14 bases between. The CDR3 runs 15 residues. From germline, CDR1 is LNHDA and CDR2 SQIVND (reference sequence).

The V gene is TRBV14, the J gene TRBJ1-2; the D is unclear. CDR1 and CDR2 from the germline V gene are SGHDN and FVKESK. Between the trimmed V and J ends, which lost 4 bases and 4 bases, there was a span of 10 bases. CDR3 length equals 13 residues. CDR3 DNA: TGTGCCAGCAGCCCGGACGGGTCCTATGGCTACACCTTC. It encodes CASSPDGSYGYTF.

This chain links TRBV9 with TRBJ2-2, with D perhaps TRBD2 (6 bases). The germline V gene encodes CDR1 SGDLS and CDR2 YYNGEE. This CDR3 spans 15 amino acids. V was cut by 2 bases and J by 5 bases, with 13 bases left in between. CDR3 nucleotides: TGTGCCAGCAGCGTCCAGGCGGGAATGACCGGGGAGCTGTTTTTT. Translating it yields CASSVQAGMTGELFF.

This clone was observed a few times. Additional DNA sequences in this sample encode the identical CDR3. The chain couples TRBV30 to TRBJ2-2; 8 bases fit TRBD1. The CDR3 totals 15 residues. Trimming cost V 3 bases and J 1 base; bases outside gene matches: 4. Per germline, CDR1 GTSNPN and CDR2 SVGIG (reference sequence). The CDR3 DNA is TGTGCCTGGAGGGGTGGGACAGGGAACACCGGGGAGCTGTTTTTT. This gives the protein CAWRGGTGNTGELFF. Looking up the rest from reference TRBV30 and TRBJ2-2 gives the full variable domain: SQTIHQWPATLVQPVGSPLSLECTVEGTSNPNLYWYRQAAGRGLQLLFYSVGIGQISSEVPQNLSASRPQDRQFILSSKKLLLSDSGFYLCAWRGGTGNTGELFFGEGSRLTVL.

The chain carries TRBV10-2 and TRBJ1-1; D remains unclear. Germline loops: CDR1 WSHSY, CDR2 SAAADI. Trimming left V 7 bases short and J 5 bases short, with 8 bases between. This CDR3 region has 11 residues. The CDR3 DNA reads TGCGCCAGCACGATTAGGACTGAAGCTTTCTTT. Residues: CASTIRTEAFF.

This chain connects TRBV15 to TRBJ1-3, with D unclear. V lost 0 bases and J 5 bases, leaving 8 bases between the germline ends. Germline values: CDR1 LNHNV, CDR2 YYDKDF (reference sequence). The CDR3 consists of 14 residues. In DNA, the CDR3 is TGTGCCACCAGCAGAGAGATAAGCCGAAACACCATATATTTT. Translation: CATSREISRNTIYF.

The chain employs TRBV5-1 and TRBJ2-5; 8 nucleotides agree with TRBD1. The CDR3 spans 14 residues. The germline V gene encodes CDR1 SGHRS and CDR2 YFSETQ. V was pared by 5 bases and J by 3 bases, with 6 bases of the junction left unmatched. CDR3 sequence: CASRAGTGEETQYF. In DNA form, the CDR3 reads TGCGCCAGCAGGGCCGGGACAGGAGAAGAGACCCAGTACTTC.

The chain has TRBV7-9 and TRBJ2-5; possible D gene TRBD1, 5 bases. CDR1 and CDR2 (germline): SEHNR, FQNEAQ (reference sequence). Trimming removed 5 bases from V and 2 bases from J, with 12 bases in between. The CDR3 loop spans 14 amino acids. The CDR3 loop reads CASSPWGVQETQYF. DNA of the CDR3: TGTGCCAGCAGCCCTTGGGGCGTGCAAGAGACCCAGTACTTC. Full variable domain (remainder filled in from reference TRBV7-9 and TRBJ2-5): DTGVSQNPRHKITKRGQNVTFRCDPISEHNRLYWYRQTLGQGPEFLTYFQNEAQLEKSRLLSDRFSAERPKGSFSTLEIQRTEQGDSAMYLCASSPWGVQETQYFGPGTRLLVL.

The chain combines TRBV4-1 with TRBJ2-1; 8 nucleotides line up with TRBD2. V dropped 0 bases and J dropped 4; count of bases not matched to a gene: 5. The V gene's germline CDR1 is MGHRA and CDR2 YSYEKL. There are 16 residues in the CDR3. CDR3 protein: CASSQDFGGGYNEQFF. For the CDR3, the DNA is TGCGCCAGCAGCCAAGATTTCGGGGGGGGTTACAATGAGCAGTTCTTC.

The count of this clone is one. CDR3 sequence: CASKIEGGNTEAFF. CDR3 bases: TGTGCCAGCAAAATAGAAGGTGGGAACACTGAAGCTTTCTTT. V and J are TRBV2 and TRBJ1-1; no clear D gene. The CDR3 spans 14 residues. Germline V gene data show CDR1 as SNHLY and CDR2 as FYNNEI. V lost 7 bases to trimming and J lost 1 base, with 13 bases between them.

The chain is built from TRBV7-9 and TRBJ2-7; 7 bases match TRBD1. The CDR3 has 15 residues. Germline CDR1 SEHNR, CDR2 FQNEAQ (reference sequence). With V trimmed by 5 bases and J by 2 bases, 9 bases remained unmatched. CDR3 loop: CASSPTGVGPYEQYF. The DNA of the CDR3 is TGTGCCAGCAGCCCCACAGGGGTCGGGCCCTACGAGCAGTACTTC.